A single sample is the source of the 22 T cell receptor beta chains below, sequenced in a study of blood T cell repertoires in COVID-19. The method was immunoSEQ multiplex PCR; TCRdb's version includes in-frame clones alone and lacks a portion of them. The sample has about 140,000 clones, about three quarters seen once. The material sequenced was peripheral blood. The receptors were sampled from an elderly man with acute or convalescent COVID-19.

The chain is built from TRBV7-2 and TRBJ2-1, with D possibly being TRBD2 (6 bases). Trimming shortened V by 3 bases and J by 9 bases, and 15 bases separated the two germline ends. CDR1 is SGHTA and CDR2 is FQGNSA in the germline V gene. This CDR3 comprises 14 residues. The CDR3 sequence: CASSFLALGGEQFF. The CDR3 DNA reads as TGTGCCAGCAGCTTCTTAGCATTGGGAGGTGAGCAGTTCTTC.

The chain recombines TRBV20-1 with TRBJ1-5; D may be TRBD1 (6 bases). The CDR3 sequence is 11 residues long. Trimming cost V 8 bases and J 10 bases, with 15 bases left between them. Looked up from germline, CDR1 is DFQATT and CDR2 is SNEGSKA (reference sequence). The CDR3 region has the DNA TGCAGTTGCAGGGGCCAAGGTCCCCAGCATTTT. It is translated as CSCRGQGPQHF.

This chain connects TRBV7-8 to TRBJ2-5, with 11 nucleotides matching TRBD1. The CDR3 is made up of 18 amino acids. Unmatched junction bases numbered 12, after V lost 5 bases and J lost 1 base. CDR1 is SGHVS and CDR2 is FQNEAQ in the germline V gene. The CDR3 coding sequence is TGTGCCAGCAGCGCCCGGACAGGGGGCTACCCGGGCCAAGAGACCCAGTACTTC. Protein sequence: CASSARTGGYPGQETQYF.

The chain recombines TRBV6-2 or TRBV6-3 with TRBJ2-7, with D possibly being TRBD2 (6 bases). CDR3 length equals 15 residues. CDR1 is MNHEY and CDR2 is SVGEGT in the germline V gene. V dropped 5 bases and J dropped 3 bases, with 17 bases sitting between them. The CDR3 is CASSISSARGYEQYF. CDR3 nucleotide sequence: TGTGCCAGCAGTATCTCTAGCGCGAGAGGCTACGAGCAGTACTTC.

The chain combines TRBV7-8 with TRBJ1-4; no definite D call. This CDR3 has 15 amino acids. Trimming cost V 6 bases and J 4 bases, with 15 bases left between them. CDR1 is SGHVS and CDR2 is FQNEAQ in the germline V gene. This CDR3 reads CASRLIPGSNEKLFF. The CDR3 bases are TGTGCCAGCAGGTTAATTCCGGGGAGTAATGAAAAACTGTTTTTT.

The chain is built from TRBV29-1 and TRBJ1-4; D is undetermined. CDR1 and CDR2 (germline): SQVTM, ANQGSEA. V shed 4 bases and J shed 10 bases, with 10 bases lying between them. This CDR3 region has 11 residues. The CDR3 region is CSVGSIRKLFF. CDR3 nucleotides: TGCAGCGTTGGTAGTATTAGAAAACTGTTTTTT. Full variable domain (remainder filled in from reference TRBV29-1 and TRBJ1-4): SAVISQKPSRDICQRGTSLTIQCQVDSQVTMMFWYRQQPGQSLTLIATANQGSEATYESGFVIDKFPISRPNLTFSTLTVSNMSPEDSSIYLCSVGSIRKLFFGSGTQLSVL.

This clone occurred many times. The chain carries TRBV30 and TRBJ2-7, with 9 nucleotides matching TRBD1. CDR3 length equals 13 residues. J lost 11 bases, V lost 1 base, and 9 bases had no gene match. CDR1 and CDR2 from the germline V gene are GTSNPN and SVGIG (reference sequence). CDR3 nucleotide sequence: TGTGCCTGGAGTGGGGGACAGGGCATGGAAGAGTACTTC. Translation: CAWSGGQGMEEYF.

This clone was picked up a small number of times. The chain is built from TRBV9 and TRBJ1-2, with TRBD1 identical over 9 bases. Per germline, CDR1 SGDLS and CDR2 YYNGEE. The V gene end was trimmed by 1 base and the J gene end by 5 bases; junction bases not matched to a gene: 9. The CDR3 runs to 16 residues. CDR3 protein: CASSVHPGTGSYGYTF. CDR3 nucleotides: TGTGCCAGCAGCGTACATCCCGGGACAGGGTCTTATGGCTACACCTTC.

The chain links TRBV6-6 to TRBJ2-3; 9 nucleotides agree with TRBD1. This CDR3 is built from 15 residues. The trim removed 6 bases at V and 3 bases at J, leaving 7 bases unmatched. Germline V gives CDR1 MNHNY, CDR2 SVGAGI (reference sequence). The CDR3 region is CASSDWDRETDTQYF. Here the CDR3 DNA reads TGTGCCAGCAGCGATTGGGACAGGGAGACAGATACGCAGTATTTT.

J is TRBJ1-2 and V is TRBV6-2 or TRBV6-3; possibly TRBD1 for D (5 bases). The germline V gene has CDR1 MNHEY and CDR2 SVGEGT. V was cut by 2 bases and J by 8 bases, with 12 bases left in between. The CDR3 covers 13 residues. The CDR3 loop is CASSYEQAMGYTF. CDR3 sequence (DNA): TGTGCCAGCAGTTACGAACAGGCAATGGGCTACACCTTC.

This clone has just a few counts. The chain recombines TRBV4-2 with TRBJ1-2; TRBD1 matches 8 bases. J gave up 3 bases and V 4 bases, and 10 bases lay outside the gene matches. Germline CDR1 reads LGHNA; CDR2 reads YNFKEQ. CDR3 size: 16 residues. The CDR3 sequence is CASSPGQGSADYGYTF. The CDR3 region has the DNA TGTGCCAGCAGCCCCGGACAGGGCTCCGCGGACTATGGCTACACCTTC.

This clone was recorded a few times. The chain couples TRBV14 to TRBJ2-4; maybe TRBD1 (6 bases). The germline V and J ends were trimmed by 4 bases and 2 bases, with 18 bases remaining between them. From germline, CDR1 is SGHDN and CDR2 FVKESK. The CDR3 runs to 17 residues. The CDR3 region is CASSRGGFDFSKNIQYF. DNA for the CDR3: TGTGCCAGCAGCCGAGGGGGATTTGACTTTTCCAAAAACATTCAGTACTTC.

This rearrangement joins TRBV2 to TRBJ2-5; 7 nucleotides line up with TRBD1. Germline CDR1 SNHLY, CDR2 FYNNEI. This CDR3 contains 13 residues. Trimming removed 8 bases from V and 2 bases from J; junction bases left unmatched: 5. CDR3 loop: CASETGQQETQYF. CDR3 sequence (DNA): TGTGCCAGCGAAACGGGACAGCAAGAGACCCAGTACTTC.

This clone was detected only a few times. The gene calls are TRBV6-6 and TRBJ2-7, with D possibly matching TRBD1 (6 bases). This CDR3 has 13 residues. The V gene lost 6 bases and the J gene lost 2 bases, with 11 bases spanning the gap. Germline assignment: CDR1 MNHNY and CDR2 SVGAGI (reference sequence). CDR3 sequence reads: CASRAGTPYEQYF. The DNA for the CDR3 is TGTGCCAGCAGGGCCGGGACACCCTACGAGCAGTACTTC.

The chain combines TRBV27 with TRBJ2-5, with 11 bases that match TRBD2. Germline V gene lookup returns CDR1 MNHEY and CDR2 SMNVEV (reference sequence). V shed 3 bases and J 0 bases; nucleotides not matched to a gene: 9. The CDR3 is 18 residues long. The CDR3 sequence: CASSFRPLAGGYQETQYF. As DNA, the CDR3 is TGTGCCAGCAGTTTTCGTCCGCTAGCGGGGGGCTACCAAGAGACCCAGTACTTC.

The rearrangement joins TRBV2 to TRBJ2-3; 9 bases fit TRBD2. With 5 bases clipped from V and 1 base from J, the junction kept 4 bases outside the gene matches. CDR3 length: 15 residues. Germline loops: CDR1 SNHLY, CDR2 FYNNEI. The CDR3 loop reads CASSYLAGGTDTQYF. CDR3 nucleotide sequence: TGTGCCAGCAGTTACTTAGCGGGGGGCACAGATACGCAGTATTTT.

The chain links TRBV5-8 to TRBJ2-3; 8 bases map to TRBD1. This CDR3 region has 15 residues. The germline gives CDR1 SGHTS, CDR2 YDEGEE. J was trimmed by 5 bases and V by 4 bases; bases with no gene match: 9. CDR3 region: CASSDRTGLRDTQYF. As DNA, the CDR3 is TGTGCCAGCAGCGATCGGACAGGGCTTAGAGATACGCAGTATTTT.

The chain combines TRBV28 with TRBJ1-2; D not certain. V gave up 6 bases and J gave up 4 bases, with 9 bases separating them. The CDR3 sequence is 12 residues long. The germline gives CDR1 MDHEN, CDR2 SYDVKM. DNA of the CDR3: TGTGCCAGCAGCCCTGTGAGCTATGGCTACACCTTC. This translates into CASSPVSYGYTF.

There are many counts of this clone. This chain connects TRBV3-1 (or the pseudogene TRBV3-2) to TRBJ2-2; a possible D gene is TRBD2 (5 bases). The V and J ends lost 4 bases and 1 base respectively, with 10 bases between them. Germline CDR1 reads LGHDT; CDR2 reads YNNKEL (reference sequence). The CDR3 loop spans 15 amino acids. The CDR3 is CASSPGLGNTGELFF. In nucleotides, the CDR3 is TGTGCCAGCAGCCCCGGACTGGGGAACACCGGGGAGCTGTTTTTT.

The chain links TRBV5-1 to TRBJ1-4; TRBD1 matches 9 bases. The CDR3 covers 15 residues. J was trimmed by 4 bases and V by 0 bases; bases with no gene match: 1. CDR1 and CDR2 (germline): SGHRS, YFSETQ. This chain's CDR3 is CASSLGQGVNEKLFF. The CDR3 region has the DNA TGCGCCAGCAGCTTGGGACAGGGGGTTAATGAAAAACTGTTTTTT.

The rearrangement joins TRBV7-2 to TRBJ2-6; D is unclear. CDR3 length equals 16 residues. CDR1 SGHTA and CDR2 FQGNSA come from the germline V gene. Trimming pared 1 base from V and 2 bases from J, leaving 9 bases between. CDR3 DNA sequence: TGTGCCAGCAGCTTAGTGGTGGGCGCTGGGGCCAACGTCCTGACTTTC. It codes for CASSLVVGAGANVLTF.

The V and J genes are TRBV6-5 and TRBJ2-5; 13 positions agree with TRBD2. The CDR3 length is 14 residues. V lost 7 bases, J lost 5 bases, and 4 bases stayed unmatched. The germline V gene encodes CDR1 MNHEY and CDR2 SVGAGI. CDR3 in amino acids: CASKGLAGVETQYF. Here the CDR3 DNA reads TGTGCCAGCAAAGGACTAGCGGGGGTCGAGACCCAGTACTTC.